Shown below are 32 T cell receptor beta chains from a single sample sequenced in a study of cytomegalovirus exposure and HLA in healthy donors. Primers: 60 Vbeta forward and 13 Jbeta reverse. Sequenced by immunoSEQ multiplex PCR; TCRdb stores in-frame clones only, minus some. The repertoire includes about 210,000 clones, approximately 81% of them detected once, and 2.5% to 3% sits in the top ten. Sequencing was carried out using PBMCs. The receptors derive from a man younger than 45 in good health and CMV-seronegative.

V is TRBV13 and J is TRBJ2-7; D perhaps matches TRBD2 (5 bases). V was pared by 3 bases and J by 5 bases, with 17 bases between. This CDR3 comprises 15 residues. CDR1 and CDR2 (germline): PRHDT, FYEKMQ (reference sequence). CDR3 DNA: TGTGCCAGCAGCTTGGCCGGGCCTCACGGGGACGAGCAGTACTTC. Translating gives CASSLAGPHGDEQYF.

The J gene is TRBJ2-1, the V gene TRBV28; 7 nucleotides line up with TRBD1. Germline V gives CDR1 MDHEN, CDR2 SYDVKM. The V gene end was trimmed by 2 bases and the J gene end by 7 bases; junction bases not matched to a gene: 17. The CDR3 contains 18 residues. The CDR3 sequence: CASSLRLQGTATMNEQFF. The DNA for the CDR3 is TGTGCCAGCAGTTTACGCCTCCAAGGGACAGCAACTATGAATGAGCAGTTCTTC.

The chain recombines TRBV6-1 with TRBJ2-7, with D possibly TRBD1 on 5 matching bases. There are 16 residues in the CDR3. Deletions cut 4 bases from V and 0 bases from J, with 16 bases between. The germline V gene encodes CDR1 MNHNS and CDR2 SASEGT. Written as DNA, the CDR3 is TGTGCCAGCAGTGCGGCGGACAATCAGATCTCCTACGAGCAGTACTTC. Translated, it gives CASSAADNQISYEQYF.

The rearrangement joins TRBV14 to TRBJ2-3; 8 bases are a match to TRBD2. The CDR3 spans 17 residues. Germline V gene sequence: CDR1 SGHDN, CDR2 FVKESK. V gave up 1 base and J gave up 3 bases; unmatched junction bases: 9. This CDR3 reads CASSQGQLRGGTDTQYF. For the CDR3, the DNA is TGTGCCAGCAGCCAAGGACAACTCCGGGGGGGAACAGATACGCAGTATTTT.

This sequence joins TRBV9 and TRBJ1-3; the D is unclear. CDR3 length: 14 amino acids. CDR1 is SGDLS, CDR2 YYNGEE, per germline. The V end was cut by 4 bases, the J end by 0 bases, with 8 bases between. The CDR3 bases are TGTGCCAGCAGCTTGACACTCTCTGGAAACACCATATATTTT. This gives the protein CASSLTLSGNTIYF.

This clone showed up just a few times. This chain links TRBV12-5 with TRBJ2-5; no clear D. V was cut by 6 bases and J by 5 bases, with 13 bases left in between. CDR3 size: 13 residues. Germline-derived CDR1 and CDR2 are LGHNT and FRNRAP. CDR3 region: CASGFDSRETQYF. The CDR3 nucleotides are TGTGCTAGTGGCTTCGACTCCCGGGAGACCCAGTACTTC.

V is TRBV6-6 and J is TRBJ2-7; D is possibly TRBD1 (6 bases). Germline CDR1 reads MNHNY; CDR2 reads SVGAGI (reference sequence). The V end was cut by 6 bases, the J end by 3 bases, with 21 bases between. The CDR3 has 16 residues. Here the CDR3 reads CASRGNQGWEIYEQYF. In DNA, the CDR3 is TGTGCCAGCAGGGGAAACCAGGGGTGGGAAATCTACGAGCAGTACTTC.

J is TRBJ1-1 and V is TRBV7-9, with unresolved D. This CDR3 is 14 amino acids long. The germline V gene has CDR1 SEHNR and CDR2 FQNEAQ (reference sequence). V dropped 6 bases and J dropped 0 bases, with 11 bases sitting between them. The CDR3 DNA is TGTGCCAGCAGAGATGCCGGGTTGAACACTGAAGCTTTCTTT. This translates into CASRDAGLNTEAFF.

V and J are TRBV19 and TRBJ2-1, with TRBD1 matching over 7 bases. Germline assignment: CDR1 LNHDA and CDR2 SQIVND (reference sequence). This CDR3 comprises 13 residues. With 5 bases clipped from V and 6 bases from J, the junction kept 4 bases outside the gene matches. The DNA of the CDR3 is TGTGCCAGTAGTCAGGACAGGACCAATGAGCAGTTCTTC. This translates into CASSQDRTNEQFF.

The chain has TRBV9 and TRBJ2-5; 13 positions match TRBD2. The germline gives CDR1 SGDLS, CDR2 YYNGEE. The CDR3 covers 15 residues. With 3 bases clipped from V and 5 bases from J, the junction kept 4 bases outside the gene matches. This CDR3 reads CASSELAGGWETQYF. The CDR3 nucleotides read TGTGCCAGCAGCGAACTAGCGGGGGGGTGGGAGACCCAGTACTTC.

V usage is TRBV18 and J usage is TRBJ2-5; D unclear. This CDR3 has 13 amino acids. CDR1 KGHSH and CDR2 LQKENI come from the germline V gene. V was pared by 5 bases and J by 1 base, with 8 bases between. CDR3 nucleotide sequence: TGTGCCAGCTCATCAGATATCCAAGAGACCCAGTACTTC. Protein: CASSSDIQETQYF.

In this sample, this clone turned up a few times. The chain is built from TRBV10-3 and TRBJ1-1, with a weak D call TRBD1 (5 bases). Germline values: CDR1 ENHRY, CDR2 SYGVKD. Between the trimmed V and J ends, which lost 6 bases and 1 base, there was a span of 12 bases. The CDR3 runs 14 residues. The chain's CDR3 is CAIRDTTSNTEAFF. The CDR3 nucleotides are TGTGCCATCAGGGACACAACTTCGAACACTGAAGCTTTCTTT.

The gene calls are TRBV10-3 and TRBJ1-1; perhaps TRBD1 as D (5 bases). This CDR3 has 15 residues. In germline, CDR1 is ENHRY, CDR2 SYGVKD. The V end lost 6 bases, the J end lost 0 bases, and 14 bases lay between the germline ends. CDR3 loop: CAISVHRNLNTEAFF. CDR3 nucleotides: TGTGCCATCAGCGTCCACAGGAACTTGAACACTGAAGCTTTCTTT.

This clone was seen just once. The CDR3 DNA sequence: TGTGCCAGCAGCACACCCAGGGGCGAGCAGTACTTC. It specifies CASSTPRGEQYF. The V call is TRBV7-2, the J call TRBJ2-7; D might be TRBD1 (6 bases). CDR1 and CDR2 from the germline V gene are SGHTA and FQGNSA. The CDR3 contains 12 residues. The germline V and J ends were trimmed by 5 bases and 6 bases, with 11 bases remaining between them.

This rearrangement joins TRBV6-5 to TRBJ2-7, with 7 bases lining up with TRBD1. The CDR3 covers 14 residues. V was pared by 9 bases and J by 2 bases, with 10 bases of the junction left unmatched. Germline V gene lookup returns CDR1 MNHEY and CDR2 SVGAGI. The CDR3 reads CASLKDRRAYEQYF. In nucleotides, the CDR3 is TGTGCCAGTCTGAAGGACAGGCGAGCCTACGAGCAGTACTTC.

The V call is TRBV9, the J call TRBJ1-2; perhaps TRBD1 as D (6 bases). Germline V lookup: CDR1 SGDLS, CDR2 YYNGEE. Trimming shortened V by 3 bases and J by 8 bases, and 11 bases separated the two germline ends. The CDR3 is made up of 12 amino acids. CDR3 residues: CASSGTVLGYTF. In DNA form, the CDR3 reads TGTGCCAGCAGCGGGACAGTCTTGGGCTACACCTTC.

This chain links TRBV5-6 with TRBJ1-4; the D is unclear. The CDR3 has 12 amino acids. The germline V and J ends were trimmed by 6 bases and 5 bases, with 8 bases remaining between them. Germline CDR1 is SGHDT and CDR2 is YYEEEE. CDR3 DNA sequence: TGTGCCAGCAACCTATTGAATGAAAAACTGTTTTTT. It codes for CASNLLNEKLFF.

The chain links TRBV4-2 to TRBJ1-2; the D is unclear. In germline, CDR1 is LGHNA, CDR2 YNFKEQ. Trimming stripped 0 bases from V and 4 bases from J, with 18 bases between. The CDR3 runs to 17 residues. The CDR3 spells CASSQERTLPSLYGYTF. CDR3 nucleotides: TGTGCCAGCAGCCAAGAACGGACTTTACCTTCCCTCTATGGCTACACCTTC.

CDR3 bases: TGTGCCAGCAGCCTGATGTTGGGGGCAGCATACAATGAGCAGTTCTTC. Translation gives CASSLMLGAAYNEQFF. The chain links TRBV27 to TRBJ2-1, with D possibly matching TRBD1 (6 bases). The CDR3 runs 16 residues. Germline V CDR1 and CDR2: MNHEY, SMNVEV (reference sequence). The V end lost 6 bases, the J end lost 4 bases, and 19 bases lay between the germline ends.

Concerning this clone itself: One end of the junction is discordant with germline, which a read error may explain. The CDR3 is CATKPGTGMKTEAFF. CDR3 in DNA: TGTGCCACAAAACCCGGGACAGGTATGAAAACTGAAGCTTTCTTT. This chain connects TRBV6-1 to TRBJ1-1; 8 bases are a match to TRBD1. Per germline, CDR1 MNHNS and CDR2 SASEGT. The CDR3 consists of 15 residues.

The rearrangement uses TRBV10-3 and TRBJ2-1, with a tentative D call TRBD2 (6 bases). The length of the CDR3 is 15 residues. Trimming removed 4 bases at V and 10 bases at J, with 20 bases between. Per the germline V gene, CDR1 is ENHRY and CDR2 is SYGVKD. The CDR3 region has the DNA TGTGCCATCAGTGGCCGGGACTCCTGGAGGGAGGAGCAGTTCTTC. The encoded protein is CAISGRDSWREEQFF.

V and J are TRBV7-9 and TRBJ1-4; D might be TRBD1 (5 bases). This CDR3 region has 14 residues. Germline V lookup: CDR1 SEHNR, CDR2 FQNEAQ (reference sequence). The V end was cut by 4 bases, the J end by 8 bases, with 14 bases between. CDR3 protein: CASSSAGVGEKLFF. In DNA form, the CDR3 reads TGTGCCAGCAGCTCCGCGGGGGTAGGGGAAAAACTGTTTTTT.

This clone showed up just a few times. The chain joins TRBV6-5 to TRBJ1-4; TRBD1 might be the D (5 bases). Trimming cost V 3 bases and J 8 bases, with 13 bases left between them. The CDR3 contains 14 residues. Per the germline V gene, CDR1 is MNHEY and CDR2 is SVGAGI. DNA for the CDR3: TGTGCCAGCAGTTATGGGCAGGGTGGAGAAAAACTGTTTTTT. Its translation is CASSYGQGGEKLFF.

This clone was found once. V gene TRBV2 combines with J gene TRBJ2-1; D is perhaps TRBD1 (5 bases). Germline V CDR1 and CDR2: SNHLY, FYNNEI. With 3 bases removed from V and 4 bases from J, the gap between germline ends came to 10 bases. This CDR3 comprises 14 residues. CDR3 in DNA: TGTGCCAGCAGTGACAGGACATCATACAATGAGCAGTTCTTC. Translated, it gives CASSDRTSYNEQFF.

The chain employs TRBV9 and TRBJ2-7, with D possibly matching TRBD2 (5 bases). V was trimmed by 4 bases and J by 2 bases, leaving 10 bases between them. CDR1 is SGDLS, CDR2 YYNGEE, per germline. The CDR3 sequence is 13 residues long. This chain's CDR3 is CASSPGLTYEQYF. The CDR3, as DNA: TGTGCCAGCAGCCCCGGACTGACCTACGAGCAGTACTTC.

The chain employs TRBV2 and TRBJ1-5; unclear D gene. V was pared by 5 bases and J by 4 bases, with 9 bases between. CDR1 is SNHLY and CDR2 is FYNNEI in the germline V gene. This CDR3 comprises 13 residues. CDR3 loop: CASSYETNQPQHF. CDR3 in DNA: TGTGCCAGCAGTTACGAAACTAATCAGCCCCAGCATTTT.

In its sample, this clone was seen a few times. J is TRBJ2-7 and V is TRBV7-2; 10 bases agree with TRBD1. Germline CDR1 SGHTA, CDR2 FQGNSA. CDR3 length: 15 residues. With V trimmed by 0 bases and J by 2 bases, 1 base remained unmatched. The CDR3 nucleotides are TGTGCCAGCAGCTTAGCCGGACAGGGGGCCTACGAGCAGTACTTC. As protein: CASSLAGQGAYEQYF.

As DNA, the CDR3 is TGTGCCAGCAGTGAAGCGCGGAACACAGGGAGACAGTACTTC. Its protein product is CASSEARNTGRQYF. J is TRBJ2-7 and V is TRBV2; D possibly corresponds to TRBD1 (6 bases). Trimming left V 0 bases short and J 10 bases short, with 16 bases between. Per the germline V gene, CDR1 is SNHLY and CDR2 is FYNNEI. The CDR3 loop spans 14 amino acids.

Concerning this clone itself: An end of the junction differs from the germline gene, which may be a read error. This chain connects TRBV7-3 to TRBJ2-6; weak D call: TRBD1 (6 bases). Germline assignment: CDR1 SGHTA and CDR2 FQGTGA. The CDR3 runs to 18 residues. The CDR3 sequence is CASSLRGQGSSGASVLTF. CDR3 nucleotides: TGTGCCAGCAGCTTAAGGGGGCAGGGTAGCTCTGGGGCCAGCGTCCTGACTTTC.

This chain links TRBV6-5 with TRBJ2-7, with TRBD1 as a possible D gene (6 bases). Germline V lookup: CDR1 MNHEY, CDR2 SVGAGI. V was trimmed by 5 bases and J by 5 bases, leaving 10 bases between them. The CDR3 length is 12 residues. The CDR3 spells CASSVAGDEQYF. CDR3 bases: TGTGCCAGCAGTGTCGCAGGGGACGAGCAGTACTTC.

V gene TRBV14 combines with J gene TRBJ2-1, with TRBD1 matching 8 bases. In germline, CDR1 is SGHDN, CDR2 FVKESK. The CDR3 runs to 16 residues. Germline trimming cut 0 bases from V and 3 bases from J; bases unmatched to any gene: 4. The CDR3 coding sequence is TGTGCCAGCAGCCAAGATTTGGGACAGGTCTACAATGAGCAGTTCTTC. Translated, it gives CASSQDLGQVYNEQFF.

The chain couples TRBV29-1 to TRBJ1-4; 8 bases agree with TRBD1. V shed 4 bases and J 7 bases; nucleotides not matched to a gene: 11. Germline CDR1 SQVTM, CDR2 ANQGSEA. The CDR3 is 15 residues long. The DNA for the CDR3 is TGCAGCGTTGCTGTCATCACAGGGGGGAGTGAAAAACTGTTTTTT. Its protein product is CSVAVITGGSEKLFF.